The rows below give T cell receptor beta chains drawn from one sample of a study of CD8 T cells in Susac syndrome. TCRdb passed the immunoSEQ multiplex PCR reads through MiXCR, listing each CDR3 protein once. This repertoire shows 250,000 to 300,000 distinct CDR3 sequences, around 85% found once; its top ten account for 0.2% to 0.25%. Sequencing was done on a sample of CD8+ T cells from PBMCs. These TCRs come from a human donor with multiple sclerosis. Each CDR3 is given with its conserved first and last residue.

CDR3 protein,J gene,CDR3 length,V gene
CATSKDGEETQYF,TRBJ2-5,13,TRBV15
CASTYGTTGGNGQFF,TRBJ2-1,15,TRBV27
CASSYLVGTQYAYEQYF,TRBJ2-7,17,TRBV6-2/TRBV6-3
CASSLGGEQYF,TRBJ2-7,11,TRBV27
CSARDLSGSYEQYF,TRBJ2-7,14,TRBV20-1
CASSSRQSFNEKLFF,TRBJ1-4,15,TRBV19
CASGDGPYNERFF,TRBJ2-1,13,TRBV19
CASTPTVRWDEQFF,TRBJ2-1,14,TRBV19
CASSIRDTGLYEQYF,TRBJ2-7,15,TRBV7-9
CASSLAHSGLAGGEQFF,TRBJ2-1,17,TRBV7-9
CSARDGGLDYEQYF,TRBJ2-7,14,TRBV20-1
CASSLGGGGVTYNEQFF,TRBJ2-1,17,TRBV5-4
CASRETETGTGELFF,TRBJ2-2,15,TRBV5-6
CASSPEPYTEAFF,TRBJ1-1,13,TRBV7-9
CASSLYGTGPYNEQFF,TRBJ2-1,16,TRBV6-2/TRBV6-3
CASSWGRYNQPQHF,TRBJ1-5,14,TRBV12-3/TRBV12-4
CASSSSWVIAPAYNEQFF,TRBJ2-1,18,TRBV7-8
CSARATGDNEQFF,TRBJ2-1,13,TRBV20-1
CASSQSETGLAKNIQYF,TRBJ2-4,17,TRBV23-1
CASSPWTRNQPQHF,TRBJ1-5,14,TRBV27
CASLVEGDTEAFF,TRBJ1-1,13,TRBV2
CASSELAGGSDTQYF,TRBJ2-3,15,TRBV6-1
CASSYSPPQGIYNEQFF,TRBJ2-1,17,TRBV6-2/TRBV6-3
CASSQGSSVNGNQPQHF,TRBJ1-5,17,TRBV3-1